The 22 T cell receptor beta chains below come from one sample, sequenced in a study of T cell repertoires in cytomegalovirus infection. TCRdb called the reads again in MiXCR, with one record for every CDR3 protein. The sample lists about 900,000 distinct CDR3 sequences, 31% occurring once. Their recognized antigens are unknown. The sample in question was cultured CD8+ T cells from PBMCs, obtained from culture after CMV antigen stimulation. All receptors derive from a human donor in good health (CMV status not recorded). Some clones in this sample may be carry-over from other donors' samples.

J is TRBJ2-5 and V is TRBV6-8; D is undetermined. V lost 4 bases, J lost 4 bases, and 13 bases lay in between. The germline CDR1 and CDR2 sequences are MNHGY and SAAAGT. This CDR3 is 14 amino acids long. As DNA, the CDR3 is TGTGCCAGCAGTTCTGCCGGACCCGGAGAGACCCAGTACTTC. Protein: CASSSAGPGETQYF.

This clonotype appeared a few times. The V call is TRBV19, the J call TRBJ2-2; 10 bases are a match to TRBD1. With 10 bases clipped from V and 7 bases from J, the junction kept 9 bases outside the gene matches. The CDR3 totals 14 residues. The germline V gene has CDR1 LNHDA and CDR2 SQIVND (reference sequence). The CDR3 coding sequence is TGTGCCACCGGGACAGGGGAGGTCAACGGGGAGCTGTTTTTT. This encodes CATGTGEVNGELFF.

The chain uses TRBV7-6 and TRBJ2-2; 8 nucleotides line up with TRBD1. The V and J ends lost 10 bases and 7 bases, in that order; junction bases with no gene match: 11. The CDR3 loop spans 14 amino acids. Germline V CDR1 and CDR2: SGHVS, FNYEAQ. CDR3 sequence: CANRTTGVIGELFF. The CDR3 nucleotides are TGTGCCAACAGGACGACAGGGGTGATCGGGGAGCTGTTTTTT.

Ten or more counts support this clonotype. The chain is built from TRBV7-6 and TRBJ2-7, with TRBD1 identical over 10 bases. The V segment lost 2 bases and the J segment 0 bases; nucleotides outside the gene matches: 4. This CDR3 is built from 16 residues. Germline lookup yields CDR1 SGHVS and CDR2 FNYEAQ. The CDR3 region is CASSLPRTGGSYEQYF. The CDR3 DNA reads TGTGCCAGCAGCTTACCGAGGACAGGGGGCTCCTACGAGCAGTACTTC.

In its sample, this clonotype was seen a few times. As DNA, the CDR3 is TGCGCCAGCAGCCAAGATACAGGGGAAGAGCCCCAGCATTTT. Protein: CASSQDTGEEPQHF. The chain links TRBV4-3 to TRBJ1-5, with 7 bases matching TRBD1. V lost 0 bases and J lost 8; bases outside the gene matches: 4. Germline V gene sequence: CDR1 LGHNA, CDR2 YSLEER. This CDR3 is built from 14 residues.

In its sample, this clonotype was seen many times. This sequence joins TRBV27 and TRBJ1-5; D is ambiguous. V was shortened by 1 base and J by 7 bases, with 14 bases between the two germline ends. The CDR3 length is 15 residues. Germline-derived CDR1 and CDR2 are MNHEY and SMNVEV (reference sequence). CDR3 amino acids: CASSLYPGESQPQHF. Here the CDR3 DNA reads TGTGCCAGCAGTTTATACCCCGGGGAGTCCCAGCCCCAGCATTTT.

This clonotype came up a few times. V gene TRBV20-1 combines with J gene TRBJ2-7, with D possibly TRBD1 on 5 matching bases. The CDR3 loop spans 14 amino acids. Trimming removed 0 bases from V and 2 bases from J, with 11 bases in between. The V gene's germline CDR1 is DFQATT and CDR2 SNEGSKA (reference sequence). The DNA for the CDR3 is TGCAGTGCTAGAGATTCGGGCAGGGCCTACGAGCAGTACGTC. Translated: CSARDSGRAYEQYV.

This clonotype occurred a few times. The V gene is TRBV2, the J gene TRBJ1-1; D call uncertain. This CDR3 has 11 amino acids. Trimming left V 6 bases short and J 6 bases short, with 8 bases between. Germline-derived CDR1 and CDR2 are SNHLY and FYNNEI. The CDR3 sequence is CASSVDSEAFF. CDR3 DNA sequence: TGTGCCAGCAGCGTCGACTCTGAAGCTTTCTTT.

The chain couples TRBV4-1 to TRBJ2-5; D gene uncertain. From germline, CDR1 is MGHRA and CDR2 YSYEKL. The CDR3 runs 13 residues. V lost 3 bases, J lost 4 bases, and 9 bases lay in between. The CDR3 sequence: CASSHPPGETQYF. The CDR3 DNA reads TGCGCCAGCAGCCACCCGCCCGGAGAGACCCAGTACTTC.

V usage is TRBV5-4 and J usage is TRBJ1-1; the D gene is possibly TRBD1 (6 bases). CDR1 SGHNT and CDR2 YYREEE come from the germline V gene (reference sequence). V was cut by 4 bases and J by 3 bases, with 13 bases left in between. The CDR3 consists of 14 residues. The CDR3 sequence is CASSQGHLYTEAFF. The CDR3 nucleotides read TGTGCCAGCAGCCAGGGACACCTCTACACTGAAGCTTTCTTT.

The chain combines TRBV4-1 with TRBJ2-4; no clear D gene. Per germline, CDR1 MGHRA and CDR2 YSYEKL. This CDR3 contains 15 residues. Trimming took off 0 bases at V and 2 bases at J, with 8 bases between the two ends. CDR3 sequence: CASSQDPDTKNIQYF. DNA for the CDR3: TGCGCCAGCAGCCAAGATCCGGATACCAAAAACATTCAGTACTTC.

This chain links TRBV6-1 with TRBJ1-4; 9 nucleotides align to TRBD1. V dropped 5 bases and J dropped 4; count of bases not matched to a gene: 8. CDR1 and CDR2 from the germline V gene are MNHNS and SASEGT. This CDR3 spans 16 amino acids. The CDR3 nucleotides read TGTGCCAGCAGTTTAAAACAGGGGGCGTTTAATGAAAAACTGTTTTTT. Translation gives CASSLKQGAFNEKLFF.

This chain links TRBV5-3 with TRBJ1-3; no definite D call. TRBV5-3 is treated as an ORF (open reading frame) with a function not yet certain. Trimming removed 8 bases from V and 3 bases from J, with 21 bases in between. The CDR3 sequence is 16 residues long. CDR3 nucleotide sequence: TGTGCCAGCAGCCCCCTCCTCCCCGGTTTTGGAAACACCATATATTTT. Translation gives CASSPLLPGFGNTIYF.

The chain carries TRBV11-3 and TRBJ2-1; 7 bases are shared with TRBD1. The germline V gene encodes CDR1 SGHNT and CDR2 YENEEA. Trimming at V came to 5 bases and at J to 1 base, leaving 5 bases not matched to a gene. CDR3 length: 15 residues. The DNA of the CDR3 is TGTGCCAGCAGCGTTCCGGGACAGTCCTACAATGAGCAGTTCTTC. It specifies CASSVPGQSYNEQFF.

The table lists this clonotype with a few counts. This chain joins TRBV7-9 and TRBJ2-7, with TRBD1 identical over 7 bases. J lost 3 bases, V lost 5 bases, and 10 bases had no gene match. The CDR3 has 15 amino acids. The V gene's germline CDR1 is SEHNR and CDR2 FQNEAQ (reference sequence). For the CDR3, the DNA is TGTGCCAGCAGCGGGGTCGGGACAGAACGCTACGAGCAGTACTTC. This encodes CASSGVGTERYEQYF. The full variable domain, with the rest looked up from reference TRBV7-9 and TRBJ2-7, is DTGVSQNPRHKITKRGQNVTFRCDPISEHNRLYWYRQTLGQGPEFLTYFQNEAQLEKSRLLSDRFSAERPKGSFSTLEIQRTEQGDSAMYLCASSGVGTERYEQYFGPGTRLTVT.

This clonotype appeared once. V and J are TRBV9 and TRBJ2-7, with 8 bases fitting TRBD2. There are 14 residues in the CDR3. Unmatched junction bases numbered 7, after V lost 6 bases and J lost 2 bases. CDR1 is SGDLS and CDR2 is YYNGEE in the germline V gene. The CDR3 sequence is CASTLWTSPYEQYV. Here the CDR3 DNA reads TGTGCCAGCACCCTCTGGACTAGCCCCTACGAGCAGTACGTC.

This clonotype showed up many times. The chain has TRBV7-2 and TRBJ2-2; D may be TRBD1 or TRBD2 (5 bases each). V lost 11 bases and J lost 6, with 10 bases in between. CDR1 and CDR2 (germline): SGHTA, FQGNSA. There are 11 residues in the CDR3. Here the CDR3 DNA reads TGTGCCGGGTTGGGGGCCGGGGAGCTGTTTTTT. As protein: CAGLGAGELFF.

The CDR3 sequence is CASSPRPYSNYGYTF. CDR3 nucleotide sequence: TGTGCCAGCAGCCCCCGTCCGTATTCTAACTATGGCTACACCTTC. This chain uses TRBV27 with TRBJ1-2; D gene unclear. The germline gives CDR1 MNHEY, CDR2 SMNVEV (reference sequence). V shed 6 bases and J shed 0 bases, with 14 bases lying between them. The CDR3 runs to 15 residues.

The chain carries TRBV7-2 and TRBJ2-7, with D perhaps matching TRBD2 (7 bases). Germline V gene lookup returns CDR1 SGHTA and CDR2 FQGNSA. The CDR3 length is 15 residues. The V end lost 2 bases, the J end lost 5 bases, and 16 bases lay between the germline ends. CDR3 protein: CASSLRRGGWDEQYF. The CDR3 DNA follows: TGTGCCAGCAGCTTAAGGAGGGGGGGCTGGGACGAGCAGTACTTC.

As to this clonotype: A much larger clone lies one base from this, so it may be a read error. CDR3 DNA: TGTGCCGGCAAAGGCCCCGGAAGCAATCAGCCCCAGCATTTT. Protein product: CAGKGPGSNQPQHF. The chain recombines TRBV7-4 with TRBJ1-5; D gene ambiguous. The CDR3 length is 14 residues. Germline assignment: CDR1 SGHVT and CDR2 SQSDAQ. Between the trimmed V and J ends, which lost 11 bases and 1 base, there was a span of 15 bases.

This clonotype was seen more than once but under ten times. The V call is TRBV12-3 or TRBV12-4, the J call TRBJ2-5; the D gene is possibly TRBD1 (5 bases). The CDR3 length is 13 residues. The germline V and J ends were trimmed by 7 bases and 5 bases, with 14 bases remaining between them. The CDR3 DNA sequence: TGTGCCAGCACCCTAGGGGCTTGGGAGACCCAGTACTTC. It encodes CASTLGAWETQYF.

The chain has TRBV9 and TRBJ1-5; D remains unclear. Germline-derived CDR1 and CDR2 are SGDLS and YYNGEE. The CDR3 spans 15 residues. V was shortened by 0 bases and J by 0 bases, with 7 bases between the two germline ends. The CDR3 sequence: CASSVAEDSNQPQHF. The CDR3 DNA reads TGTGCCAGCAGCGTAGCCGAAGATAGCAATCAGCCCCAGCATTTT. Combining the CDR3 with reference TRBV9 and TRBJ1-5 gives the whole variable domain DSGVTQTPKHLITATGQRVTLRCSPRSGDLSVYWYQQSLDQGLQFLIQYYNGEERAKGNILERFSAQQFPDLHSELNLSSLELGDSALYFCASSVAEDSNQPQHFGDGTRLSIL.